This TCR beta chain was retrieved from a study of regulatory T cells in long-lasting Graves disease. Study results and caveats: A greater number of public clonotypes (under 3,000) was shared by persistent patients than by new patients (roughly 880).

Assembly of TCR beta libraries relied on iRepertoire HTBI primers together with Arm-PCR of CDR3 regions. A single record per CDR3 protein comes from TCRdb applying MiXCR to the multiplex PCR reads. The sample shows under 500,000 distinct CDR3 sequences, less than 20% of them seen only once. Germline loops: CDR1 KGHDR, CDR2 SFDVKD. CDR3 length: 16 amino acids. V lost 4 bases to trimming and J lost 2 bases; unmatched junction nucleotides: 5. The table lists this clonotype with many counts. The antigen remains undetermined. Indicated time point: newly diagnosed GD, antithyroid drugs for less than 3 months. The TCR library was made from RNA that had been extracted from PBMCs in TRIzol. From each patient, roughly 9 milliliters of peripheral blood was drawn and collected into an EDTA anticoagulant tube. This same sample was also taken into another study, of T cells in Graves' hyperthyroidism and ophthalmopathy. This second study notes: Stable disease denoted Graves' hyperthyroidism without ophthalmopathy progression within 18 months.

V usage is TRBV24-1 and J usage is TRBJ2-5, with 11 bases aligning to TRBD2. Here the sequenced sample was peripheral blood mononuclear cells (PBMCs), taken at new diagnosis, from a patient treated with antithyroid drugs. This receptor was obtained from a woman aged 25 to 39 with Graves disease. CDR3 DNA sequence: TGTGCCACCAGTGAAGGACTAGCGGGTATTCAAGAGACCCAGTACTTC. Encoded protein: CATSEGLAGIQETQYF.